Below are 2 T cell receptor beta chains sequenced from a single sample in a study of cytomegalovirus exposure and HLA in healthy donors. This PCR relied on a set of 60 Vbeta primers and 13 Jbeta primers. Some clones are missing from TCRdb's copy, which holds only in-frame ones; the method was immunoSEQ multiplex PCR. The table includes about 82,000 clones, approximately 69% detected once. The sequenced sample was PBMCs. The receptors were sampled from a man aged 25 to 45 in good health and CMV-seropositive.

CDR3 sequence reads: CASSLTPGLAETQYF. The CDR3 coding sequence is TGTGCCAGCAGCTTAACCCCGGGACTAGCGGAGACCCAGTACTTC. The J gene is TRBJ2-5, the V gene TRBV7-3; 10 bases agree with TRBD2. This CDR3 is 15 amino acids long. Germline V CDR1 and CDR2: SGHTA, FQGTGA. V lost 0 bases and J lost 5; bases outside the gene matches: 3.

This chain uses TRBV13 with TRBJ1-6, with 8 positions matching TRBD1. This CDR3 comprises 15 residues. Germline loops: CDR1 PRHDT, CDR2 FYEKMQ (reference sequence). With V trimmed by 2 bases and J by 8 bases, 5 bases remained unmatched. The CDR3: CASSLIGQGDSPLHF. The CDR3 DNA reads as TGTGCCAGCAGCTTAATAGGACAGGGTGATTCACCCCTCCACTTT.